These 13 T cell receptor beta chains were all obtained from the same sample, sequenced in a study of lymphopenia after photon versus proton radiotherapy. Measured with immunoSEQ multiplex PCR; TCRdb has only the in-frame clones, and not every one. This table has 6,000 to 8,500 clones, about nine tenths appearing once. The specimen comprised peripheral blood, sampled from a patient treated with photon-based radiotherapy. All receptors derive from a man in his fifties or sixties with cholangiocarcinoma.

For the CDR3, the DNA is TGTGCCAGCAGTATAGGCCGGTCCCTGGGCGCTGATGAGCAGTTCTTC. This translates into CASSIGRSLGADEQFF. The chain joins TRBV11-3 to TRBJ2-1, with unresolved D. The CDR3 totals 16 residues. Germline assignment: CDR1 SGHNT and CDR2 YENEEA. Trimming took 6 bases from V and 8 from J, leaving 23 bases between them.

The chain employs TRBV7-2 and TRBJ2-5, with 7 bases that match TRBD2. Germline V gene data show CDR1 as SGHTA and CDR2 as FQGNSA. CDR3 size: 14 residues. J lost 6 bases, V lost 5 bases, and 9 bases had no gene match. CDR3 DNA sequence: TGTGCCAGCAGCACTGGACTAGATCCACAGACCCAGTACTTC. Amino acid sequence: CASSTGLDPQTQYF.

The V call is TRBV11-3, the J call TRBJ2-3; D not certain. This CDR3 contains 13 residues. V lost 4 bases and J 2 bases, leaving 7 bases between the germline ends. Looked up from germline, CDR1 is SGHNT and CDR2 is YENEEA. The CDR3 loop reads CASSSVATDTQYF. The CDR3 DNA reads TGTGCCAGCAGCTCCGTCGCCACAGATACGCAGTATTTT.

This sequence joins TRBV28 and TRBJ2-7; TRBD1 agrees at 8 bases. This CDR3 has 14 residues. Unmatched junction bases numbered 3, after V lost 5 bases and J lost 0 bases. The germline gives CDR1 MDHEN, CDR2 SYDVKM. The CDR3 is CASSGTGLSYEQYF. The CDR3 DNA reads as TGTGCCAGCAGTGGGACAGGTCTCTCCTACGAGCAGTACTTC.

The V and J genes are TRBV7-8 and TRBJ1-5; D perhaps matches TRBD1 (6 bases). V lost 1 base and J lost 3, with 7 bases in between. CDR1 is SGHVS, CDR2 FQNEAQ, per germline. CDR3 length equals 14 residues. CDR3 loop: CASSLGGANQPQHF. The CDR3, as DNA: TGTGCCAGCAGCTTAGGGGGGGCCAATCAGCCCCAGCATTTT.

The gene calls are TRBV11-2 and TRBJ1-2; 9 nucleotides align to TRBD1. Germline CDR1 SGHAT, CDR2 FQNNGV. V shed 5 bases and J 4 bases; nucleotides not matched to a gene: 8. CDR3 length: 15 residues. The CDR3 region has the DNA TGTGCCAGCAGCGAATACAGGGGGCGCCTCTATGGCTACACCTTC. Residues: CASSEYRGRLYGYTF. Drawing the rest from reference TRBV11-2 and TRBJ1-2, the complete variable domain is EAGVAQSPRYKIIEKRQSVAFWCNPISGHATLYWYQQILGQGPKLLIQFQNNGVVDDSQLPKDRFSAERLKGVDSTLKIQPAKLEDSAVYLCASSEYRGRLYGYTFGSGTRLTVV.

CDR3 in DNA: TGTGCCAGCAGTCTCAGGGCACCCAATCAGCCCCAGCATTTT. Protein: CASSLRAPNQPQHF. The gene calls are TRBV6-4 and TRBJ1-5, with D tentatively TRBD1 (5 bases). The CDR3 runs 14 residues. Germline V gene data show CDR1 as MRHNA and CDR2 as SNTAGT. Between the trimmed V and J ends, which lost 5 bases and 3 bases, there was a span of 11 bases.

There are a few counts of this clone. The chain employs TRBV7-9 and TRBJ2-2; 10 bases fit TRBD2. CDR3 length: 16 amino acids. Germline values: CDR1 SEHNR, CDR2 FQNEAQ (reference sequence). V dropped 4 bases and J dropped 4; count of bases not matched to a gene: 6. The CDR3 bases are TGTGCCAGCAGCTCTTCCGGGACTAGCGTCACCGGGGAGCTGTTTTTT. Translating gives CASSSSGTSVTGELFF.

This chain joins TRBV29-1 and TRBJ2-6; D call uncertain. Germline V gene data show CDR1 as SQVTM and CDR2 as ANQGSEA. V was clipped by 2 bases and J by 5 bases, with 19 bases between them. This CDR3 spans 17 amino acids. CDR3 nucleotide sequence: TGCAGCGTTGAAAAGCTACGCATACAAAGTCGGGCCAACGTCCTGACTTTC. Translating gives CSVEKLRIQSRANVLTF.

The V call is TRBV6-6, the J call TRBJ2-5; TRBD2 aligns across 7 bases. Germline CDR1 is MNHNY and CDR2 is SVGAGI (reference sequence). The CDR3 totals 14 residues. V lost 6 bases, J lost 2 bases, and 6 bases stayed unmatched. CDR3 region: CASSLGGEQETQYF. The CDR3 DNA follows: TGTGCCAGCAGCCTTGGGGGGGAACAAGAGACCCAGTACTTC.

The V and J genes are TRBV11-3 and TRBJ2-2; D unclear. Trimming stripped 1 base from V and 1 base from J, with 4 bases between. The germline V gene has CDR1 SGHNT and CDR2 YENEEA. The CDR3 length is 14 residues. As DNA, the CDR3 is TGTGCCAGCAGCTTAGTCCAGAACACCGGGGAGCTGTTTTTT. Amino acid sequence: CASSLVQNTGELFF.

The V call is TRBV5-8, the J call TRBJ2-2; D is ambiguous. Germline-derived CDR1 and CDR2 are SGHTS and YDEGEE. This CDR3 is 14 amino acids long. The V gene lost 0 bases and the J gene lost 5 bases, with 8 bases spanning the gap. CDR3 residues: CASSLVWGTGELFF. CDR3 DNA: TGTGCCAGCAGCTTGGTCTGGGGAACCGGGGAGCTGTTTTTT. Together with reference TRBV5-8 and TRBJ2-2, the CDR3 gives the full variable domain: EAGVTQSPTHLIKTRGQQATLRCSPISGHTSVYWYQQALGLGLQFLLWYDEGEERNRGNFPPRFSGRQFPNYSSELNVNALELEDSALYLCASSLVWGTGELFFGEGSRLTVL.

The rearrangement links TRBV28 to TRBJ2-1, with 9 bases matching TRBD2. V lost 6 bases and J lost 1; bases outside the gene matches: 4. CDR3 size: 15 residues. The germline V gene has CDR1 MDHEN and CDR2 SYDVKM. The CDR3 spells CASRRLAVSYNEQFF. The CDR3 DNA is TGTGCCAGCAGGCGACTAGCGGTATCCTACAATGAGCAGTTCTTC.